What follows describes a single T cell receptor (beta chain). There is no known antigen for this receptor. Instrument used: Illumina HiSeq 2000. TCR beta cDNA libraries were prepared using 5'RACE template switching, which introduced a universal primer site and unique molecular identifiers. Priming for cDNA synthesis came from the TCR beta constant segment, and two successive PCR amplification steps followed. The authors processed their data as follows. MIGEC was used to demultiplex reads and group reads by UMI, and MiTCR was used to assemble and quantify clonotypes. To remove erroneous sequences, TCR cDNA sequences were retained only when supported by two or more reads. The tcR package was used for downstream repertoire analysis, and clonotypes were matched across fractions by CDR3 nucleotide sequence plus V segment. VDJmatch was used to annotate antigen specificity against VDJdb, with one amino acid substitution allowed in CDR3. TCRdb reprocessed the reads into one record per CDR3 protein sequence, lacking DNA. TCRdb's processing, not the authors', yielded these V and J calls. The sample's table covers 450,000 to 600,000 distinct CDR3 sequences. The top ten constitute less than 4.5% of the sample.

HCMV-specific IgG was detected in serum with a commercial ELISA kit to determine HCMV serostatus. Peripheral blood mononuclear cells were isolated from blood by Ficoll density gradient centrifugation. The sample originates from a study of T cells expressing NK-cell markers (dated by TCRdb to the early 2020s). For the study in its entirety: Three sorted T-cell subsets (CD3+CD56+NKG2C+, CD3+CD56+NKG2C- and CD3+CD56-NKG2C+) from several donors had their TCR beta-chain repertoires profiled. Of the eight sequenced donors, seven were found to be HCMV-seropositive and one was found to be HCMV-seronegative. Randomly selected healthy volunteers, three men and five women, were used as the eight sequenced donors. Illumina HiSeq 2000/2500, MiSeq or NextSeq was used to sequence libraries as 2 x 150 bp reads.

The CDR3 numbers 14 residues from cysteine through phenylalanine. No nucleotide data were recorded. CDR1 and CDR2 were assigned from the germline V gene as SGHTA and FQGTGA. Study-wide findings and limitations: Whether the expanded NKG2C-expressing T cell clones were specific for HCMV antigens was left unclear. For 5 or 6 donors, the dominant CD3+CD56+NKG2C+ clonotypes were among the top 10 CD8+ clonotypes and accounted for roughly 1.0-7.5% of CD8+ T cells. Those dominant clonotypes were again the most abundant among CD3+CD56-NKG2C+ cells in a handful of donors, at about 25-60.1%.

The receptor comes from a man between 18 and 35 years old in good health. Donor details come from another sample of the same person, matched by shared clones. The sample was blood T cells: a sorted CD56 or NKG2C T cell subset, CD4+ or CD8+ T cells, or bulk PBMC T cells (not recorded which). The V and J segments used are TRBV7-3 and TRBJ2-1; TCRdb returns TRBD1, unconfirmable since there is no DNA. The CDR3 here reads CASSPQGGYNEQFF.